This TCR beta chain emerged from a study of vaccination effects on CD4 cells after COVID-19. The V end was cut by 5 bases, the J end by 13 bases, with 27 bases between. From germline, CDR1 is MDHEN and CDR2 SYDVKM. The CDR3 loop spans 15 amino acids. The data were produced by immunoSEQ multiplex PCR, yet TCRdb's version contains in-frame clones alone and is incomplete. The sample yields some 22,000 clones, more than 60% seen once. A note on this clone: Its antigen is still unknown.

After expansion with viral peptide pools in the ViraFEST assay, antigen-specific CD4+ T cells were sequenced. Subsequent to a culture period of 10 to 11 days, CD4+ T cells were isolated. It was two doses of either the BNT162b2 or mRNA-1273 vaccine that participants received. Replacing half the medium with IL-2 medium was done on days 3 and 7. The receptor's source is a human donor who received a COVID-19 vaccine. The chain combines TRBV28 with TRBJ2-7, with D possibly being TRBD2 (5 bases). The specimen was CD4+ T cells from PBMCs cultured with HCoV-NL63 spike peptides, collected after COVID-19 vaccination. The CDR3 sequence: CASSPPVTPGYVAYF. The CDR3 bases are TGTGCCAGCAGTCCCCCTGTGACACCGGGGTACGTGGCATACTTC.